Shown below are 7 T cell receptor beta chains from a single sample sequenced in a study of breast tumors, draining lymph nodes, adjacent tissues. TCRdb recomputed calls from the multiplex PCR reads with MiXCR, one row per CDR3 protein. The table lists about 12,000 distinct CDR3 sequences, less than 85% of them singletons. Source material: tumor-adjacent breast tissue. These receptors were collected from a female donor with breast cancer. Some clones in this sample may be carry-over from other donors' samples.

This chain connects TRBV10-1 to TRBJ2-7, with 10 nucleotides matching TRBD2. Germline V CDR1 and CDR2: WNHNN, SYGVQD (reference sequence). The CDR3 runs 18 residues. J gave up 2 bases and V 10 bases, and 20 bases lay outside the gene matches. In DNA form, the CDR3 reads TGCGCCACCCCTCATGAGGGACTCAAAGCGGGAGGGGCCTACGAGCAGTACTTC. This encodes CATPHEGLKAGGAYEQYF.

By share of the sample, this clonotype is medium-sized (0.01 to 0.1%). This sequence joins TRBV20-1 and TRBJ2-2, with D possibly being TRBD1 (7 bases). The germline V and J ends were trimmed by 0 bases and 1 base, with 18 bases remaining between them. The CDR3 is made up of 18 amino acids. Germline values: CDR1 DFQATT, CDR2 SNEGSKA (reference sequence). The CDR3 sequence is CSARDQGGKWENTGELFF. For the CDR3, the DNA is TGCAGTGCTAGAGATCAGGGGGGAAAGTGGGAGAACACCGGGGAGCTGTTTTTT.

The rearrangement joins TRBV12-3 or TRBV12-4 to TRBJ2-7; TRBD1 is a possible D gene (6 bases). Trimming shortened V by 6 bases and J by 0 bases, and 12 bases separated the two germline ends. The CDR3 consists of 14 residues. CDR3 sequence: CASRPGHSSYEQYF. The CDR3 DNA reads as TGTGCCAGCAGACCGGGACACTCCTCCTACGAGCAGTACTTC.

The chain carries TRBV15 and TRBJ2-6, with D perhaps TRBD1 (6 bases). This CDR3 region has 17 residues. V was pared by 0 bases and J by 2 bases, with 11 bases between. In germline, CDR1 is LNHNV, CDR2 YYDKDF (reference sequence). CDR3 in DNA: TGTGCCACCAGCAGAGATGGGGGCGAACCTGGGGCCAACGTCCTGACTTTC. It is translated as CATSRDGGEPGANVLTF.

This clonotype was observed many times. The chain recombines TRBV3-1 with TRBJ1-2; 8 bases line up with TRBD1. In germline, CDR1 is LGHDT, CDR2 YNNKEL (reference sequence). The CDR3 loop spans 15 amino acids. V shed 4 bases and J 7 bases; nucleotides not matched to a gene: 11. In DNA, the CDR3 is TGTGCCAGCAGCCGCCTTGGGCAGGGGGCAAGTGGCTACACCTTC. This encodes CASSRLGQGASGYTF.

V is TRBV11-2 and J is TRBJ2-5, with D hard to call. Germline V gives CDR1 SGHAT, CDR2 FQNNGV. V was cut by 4 bases and J by 7 bases, with 13 bases left in between. The CDR3 runs to 13 residues. The CDR3 coding sequence is TGTGCCAGCAGCTCCACTCGACTGGGGACCCAGTACTTC. It translates to CASSSTRLGTQYF.

This clonotype was observed once. The V gene is TRBV7-3, the J gene TRBJ2-6, with D unclear. Trimming stripped 5 bases from V and 0 bases from J, with 8 bases between. The CDR3 sequence is 15 residues long. Germline assignment: CDR1 SGHTA and CDR2 FQGTGA. The CDR3 region is CASSLTDSGANVLTF. The CDR3 DNA reads as TGTGCCAGCAGCCTCACGGACTCTGGGGCCAACGTCCTGACTTTC.